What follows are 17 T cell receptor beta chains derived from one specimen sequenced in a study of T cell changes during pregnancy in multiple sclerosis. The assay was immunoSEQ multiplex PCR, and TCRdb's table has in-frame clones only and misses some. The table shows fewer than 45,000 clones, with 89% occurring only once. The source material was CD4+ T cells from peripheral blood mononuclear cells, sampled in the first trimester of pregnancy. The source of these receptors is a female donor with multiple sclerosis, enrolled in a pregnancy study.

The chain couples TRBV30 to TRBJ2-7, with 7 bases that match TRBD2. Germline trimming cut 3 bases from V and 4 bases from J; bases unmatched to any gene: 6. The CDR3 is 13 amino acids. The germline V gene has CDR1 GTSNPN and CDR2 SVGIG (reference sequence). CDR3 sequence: CAWSRGDAYEQYF. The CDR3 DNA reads TGTGCCTGGAGCCGGGGGGACGCTTACGAGCAGTACTTC.

The CDR3 nucleotides are TGCGCCAGCTATAAAACGGGAGGCACCGGGGAGCTGTTTTTT. Encoded protein: CASYKTGGTGELFF. The chain links TRBV5-1 to TRBJ2-2, with 7 bases that match TRBD2. V was pared by 7 bases and J by 4 bases, with 7 bases of the junction left unmatched. Germline-derived CDR1 and CDR2 are SGHRS and YFSETQ. This CDR3 region has 14 residues.

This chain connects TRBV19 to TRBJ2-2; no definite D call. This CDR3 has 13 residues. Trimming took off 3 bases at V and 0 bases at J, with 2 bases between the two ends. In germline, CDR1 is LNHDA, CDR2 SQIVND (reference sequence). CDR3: CASSITNTGELFF. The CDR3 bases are TGTGCCAGTAGTATTACGAACACCGGGGAGCTGTTTTTT.

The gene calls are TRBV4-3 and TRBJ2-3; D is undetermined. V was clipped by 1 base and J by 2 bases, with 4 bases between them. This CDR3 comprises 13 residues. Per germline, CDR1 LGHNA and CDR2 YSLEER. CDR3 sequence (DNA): TGCGCCAGCAGCCAAGTTAACACAGATACGCAGTATTTT. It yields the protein CASSQVNTDTQYF.

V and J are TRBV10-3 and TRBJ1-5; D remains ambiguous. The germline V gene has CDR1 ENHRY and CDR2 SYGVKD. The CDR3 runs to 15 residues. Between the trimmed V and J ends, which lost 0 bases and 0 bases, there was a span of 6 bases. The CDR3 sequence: CAISESRSSNQPQHF. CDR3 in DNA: TGTGCCATCAGTGAGTCCCGCAGTAGCAATCAGCCCCAGCATTTT.

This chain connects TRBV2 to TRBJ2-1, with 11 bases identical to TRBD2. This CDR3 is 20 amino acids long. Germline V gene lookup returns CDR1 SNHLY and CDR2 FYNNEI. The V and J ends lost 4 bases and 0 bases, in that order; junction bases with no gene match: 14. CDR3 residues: CASSALSLAGGRSSYNEQFF. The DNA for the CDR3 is TGTGCCAGCAGTGCCTTATCGCTAGCGGGGGGACGGAGCTCCTACAATGAGCAGTTCTTC. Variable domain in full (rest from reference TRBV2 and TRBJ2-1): EPEVTQTPSHQVTQMGQEVILRCVPISNHLYFYWYRQILGQKVEFLVSFYNNEISEKSEIFDDQFSVERPDGSNFTLKIRSTKLEDSAMYFCASSALSLAGGRSSYNEQFFGPGTRLTVL.

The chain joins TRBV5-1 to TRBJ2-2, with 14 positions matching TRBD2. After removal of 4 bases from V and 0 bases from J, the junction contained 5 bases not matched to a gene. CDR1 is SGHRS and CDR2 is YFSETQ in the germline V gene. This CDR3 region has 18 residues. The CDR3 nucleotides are TGCGCCAGCAGCCCCGGGACTAGCGGGAGTGCGAACACCGGGGAGCTGTTTTTT. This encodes CASSPGTSGSANTGELFF.

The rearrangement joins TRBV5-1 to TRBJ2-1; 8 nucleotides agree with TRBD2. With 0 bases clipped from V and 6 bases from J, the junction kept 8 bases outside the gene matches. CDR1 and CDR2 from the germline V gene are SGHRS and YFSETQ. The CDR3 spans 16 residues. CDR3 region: CASSLVGSGEFNEQFF. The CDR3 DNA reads TGCGCCAGCAGCTTGGTTGGTAGCGGGGAATTCAATGAGCAGTTCTTC.

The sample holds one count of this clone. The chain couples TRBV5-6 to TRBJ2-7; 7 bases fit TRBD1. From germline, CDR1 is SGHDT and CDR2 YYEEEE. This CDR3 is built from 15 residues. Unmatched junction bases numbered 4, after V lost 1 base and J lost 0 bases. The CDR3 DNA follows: TGTGCCAGCAGCTTGAATTACAGGGGCTCCTACGAGCAGTACTTC. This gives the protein CASSLNYRGSYEQYF.

CDR3 in amino acids: CASSLPPLRSNEQFF. DNA of the CDR3: TGTGCCAGCAGCTTACCTCCGCTACGGAGCAATGAGCAGTTCTTC. The chain recombines TRBV7-9 with TRBJ2-1; no clear D gene. CDR1 and CDR2 (germline): SEHNR, FQNEAQ (reference sequence). There are 15 residues in the CDR3. Trimming cost V 2 bases and J 6 bases, with 14 bases left between them.

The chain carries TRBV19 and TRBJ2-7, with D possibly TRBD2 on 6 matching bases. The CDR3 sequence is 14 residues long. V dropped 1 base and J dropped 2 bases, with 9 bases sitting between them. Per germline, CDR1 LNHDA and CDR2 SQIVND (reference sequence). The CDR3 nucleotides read TGTGCCAGTAGTATAGGGGACTTGACCTACGAGCAGTACTTC. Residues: CASSIGDLTYEQYF.

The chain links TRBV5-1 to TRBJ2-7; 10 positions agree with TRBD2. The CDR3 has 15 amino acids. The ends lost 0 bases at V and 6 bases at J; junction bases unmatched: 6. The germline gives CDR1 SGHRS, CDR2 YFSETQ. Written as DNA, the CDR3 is TGCGCCAGCAGCTTGGACCAGCGGGAGGGCGGCGAGCAGTACTTC. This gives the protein CASSLDQREGGEQYF.

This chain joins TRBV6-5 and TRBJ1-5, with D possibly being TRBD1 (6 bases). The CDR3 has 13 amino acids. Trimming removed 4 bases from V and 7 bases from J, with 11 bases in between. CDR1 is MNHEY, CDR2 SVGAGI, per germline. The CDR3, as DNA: TGTGCCAGCAGTTCACAGGGCGACCAGCCCCAGCATTTT. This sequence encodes CASSSQGDQPQHF.

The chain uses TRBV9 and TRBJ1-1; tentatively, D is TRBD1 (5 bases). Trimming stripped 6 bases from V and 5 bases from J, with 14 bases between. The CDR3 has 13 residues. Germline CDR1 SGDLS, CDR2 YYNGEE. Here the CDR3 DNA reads TGTGCCAGCACCGCGGGGGGAGGTACTGAAGCTTTCTTT. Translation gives CASTAGGGTEAFF.

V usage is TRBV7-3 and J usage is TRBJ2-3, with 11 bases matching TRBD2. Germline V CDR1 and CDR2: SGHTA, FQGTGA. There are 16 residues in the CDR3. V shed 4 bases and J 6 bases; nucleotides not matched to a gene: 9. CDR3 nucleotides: TGTGCCAGCAGCTCAGGACTAGCGGGTACAGAGGATACGCAGTATTTT. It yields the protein CASSSGLAGTEDTQYF.

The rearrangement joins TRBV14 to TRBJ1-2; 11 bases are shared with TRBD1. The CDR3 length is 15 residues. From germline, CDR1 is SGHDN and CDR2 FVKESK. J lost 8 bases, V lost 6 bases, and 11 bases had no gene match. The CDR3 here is CASRRPGQGARGYTF. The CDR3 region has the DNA TGTGCCAGCAGAAGGCCAGGACAGGGGGCGCGGGGCTACACCTTC.

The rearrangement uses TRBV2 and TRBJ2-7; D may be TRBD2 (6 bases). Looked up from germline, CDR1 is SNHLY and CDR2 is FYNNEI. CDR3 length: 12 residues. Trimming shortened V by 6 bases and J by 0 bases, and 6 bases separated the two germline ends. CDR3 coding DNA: TGTGCCAGCAGCGGGAGCTCCTACGAGCAGTACTTC. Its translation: CASSGSSYEQYF.